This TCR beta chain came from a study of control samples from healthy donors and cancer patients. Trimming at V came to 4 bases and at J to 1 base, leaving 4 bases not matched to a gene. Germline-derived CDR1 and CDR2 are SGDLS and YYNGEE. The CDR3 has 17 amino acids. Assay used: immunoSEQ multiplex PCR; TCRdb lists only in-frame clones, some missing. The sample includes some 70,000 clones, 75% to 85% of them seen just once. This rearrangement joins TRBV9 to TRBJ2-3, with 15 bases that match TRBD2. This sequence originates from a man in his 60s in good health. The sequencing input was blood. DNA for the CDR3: TGTGCCAGCAGCTGGGGACTAGCGGGAGGCGGCACAGATACGCAGTATTTT. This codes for CASSWGLAGGGTDTQYF.